The 15 T cell receptor beta chains presented below share a single source sample, sequenced in a study of beta chain features in type 1 diabetes. The authors reverse transcribed all of the isolated RNA, so sequencing captured expressed TCRB transcripts. Generated by immunoSEQ multiplex PCR, the TCRdb table keeps only in-frame clones and is missing some. Of 120,000 to 150,000 clones listed, 6% to 7.5% are singletons. Sequenced sample: central memory CD4+ T cells from blood. These receptors were obtained from a woman in her twenties or thirties in good health.

This clone has only a few counts. This chain uses TRBV19 with TRBJ2-7, with 7 positions matching TRBD1. The CDR3 is 15 amino acids. V dropped 3 bases and J dropped 2; count of bases not matched to a gene: 7. Germline CDR1 and CDR2: LNHDA and SQIVND (reference sequence). The DNA of the CDR3 is TGTGCCAGTAGTATCCCGGGACAGTTGACCTACGAGCAGTACTTC. It is translated as CASSIPGQLTYEQYF.

The sample holds a few counts of this clone. The chain carries TRBV29-1 and TRBJ2-7, with 8 bases that match TRBD2. Per germline, CDR1 SQVTM and CDR2 ANQGSEA. The V gene end was trimmed by 5 bases and the J gene end by 7 bases; junction bases not matched to a gene: 16. This CDR3 spans 15 amino acids. DNA for the CDR3: TGCAGCGTTACATCCCCGGGAGGGCCCTCTGGGGAGCAGTACTTC. This sequence encodes CSVTSPGGPSGEQYF.

This chain uses TRBV30 with TRBJ2-7; 8 nucleotides line up with TRBD1. Germline trimming cut 5 bases from V and 0 bases from J; bases unmatched to any gene: 0. The CDR3 spans 12 residues. CDR1 is GTSNPN, CDR2 SVGIG, per germline (reference sequence). DNA of the CDR3: TGTGCCTGGGACAGGGGCTCCTACGAGCAGTACTTC. As protein: CAWDRGSYEQYF.

The rearrangement uses TRBV4-2 and TRBJ1-2; 8 bases map to TRBD1. The CDR3 consists of 13 residues. Trimming at V came to 5 bases and at J to 5 bases, leaving 4 bases not matched to a gene. Germline assignment: CDR1 LGHNA and CDR2 YNFKEQ. CDR3 in amino acids: CASSTTGAYGYTF. The CDR3 DNA is TGTGCCAGCAGCACGACAGGGGCGTATGGCTACACCTTC.

CDR3 nucleotides: TGCGCCAGCAGCTACGGACAGGGGGAAGATACGCAGTATTTT. Residues: CASSYGQGEDTQYF. The chain combines TRBV5-1 with TRBJ2-3; 10 positions agree with TRBD1. The ends lost 3 bases at V and 5 bases at J; junction bases unmatched: 3. In germline, CDR1 is SGHRS, CDR2 YFSETQ. This CDR3 is 14 amino acids long.

V gene TRBV29-1 combines with J gene TRBJ1-1, with TRBD1 matching over 7 bases. V lost 4 bases and J lost 3; bases outside the gene matches: 8. This CDR3 contains 14 residues. Germline CDR1 reads SQVTM; CDR2 reads ANQGSEA. The CDR3 bases are TGCAGCGTTGGCAGGGGGGCGATGGACACTGAAGCTTTCTTT. Encoded protein: CSVGRGAMDTEAFF.

The gene calls are TRBV5-1 and TRBJ1-1; a weak D match, TRBD1 (6 bases). Trimming removed 4 bases from V and 1 base from J, with 17 bases in between. Germline V gene sequence: CDR1 SGHRS, CDR2 YFSETQ. This CDR3 spans 16 amino acids. The CDR3 region has the DNA TGCGCCAGCAGCCCTTTTGGGGGCAGCAGGAACACTGAAGCTTTCTTT. Translating it yields CASSPFGGSRNTEAFF.

The chain has TRBV28 and TRBJ2-7; 9 nucleotides match TRBD1. Germline lookup yields CDR1 MDHEN and CDR2 SYDVKM. The ends lost 4 bases at V and 6 bases at J; junction bases unmatched: 13. This CDR3 has 16 residues. The CDR3 DNA follows: TGTGCCAGCAGTTCCCTCCAAGGGACAGGGTCGCTCGAGCAGTACTTC. Translating it yields CASSSLQGTGSLEQYF.

J is TRBJ2-5 and V is TRBV30; TRBD2 aligns across 8 bases. The end of the DNA fits TRBJ2-7 better, so the J call may be wrong. CDR3 size: 15 residues. Germline V gene data show CDR1 as GTSNPN and CDR2 as SVGIG (reference sequence). CDR3 amino acids: CAWSSSSGLSYEQYF. As DNA, the CDR3 is TGTGCCTGGAGTAGCTCTAGCGGGCTCTCCTACGAGCAGTACTTC.

This clone was seen a few times. The chain links TRBV11-2 to TRBJ1-1; D may be TRBD1 (6 bases). The CDR3 spans 14 residues. Trimming cost V 5 bases and J 2 bases, with 12 bases left between them. Germline V CDR1 and CDR2: SGHAT, FQNNGV. This CDR3 is CASSSGQINTEAFF. CDR3 in DNA: TGTGCCAGCAGCAGCGGACAGATAAACACTGAAGCTTTCTTT.

This clone was found a few times. V gene TRBV29-1 combines with J gene TRBJ2-3; weak D call: TRBD1 (6 bases). V was shortened by 3 bases and J by 2 bases, with 18 bases between the two germline ends. The CDR3 extends over 16 amino acids. Germline assignment: CDR1 SQVTM and CDR2 ANQGSEA. CDR3 sequence: CSVELRGLRATDTQYF. Written as DNA, the CDR3 is TGCAGCGTTGAGCTTAGGGGGTTGAGGGCCACAGATACGCAGTATTTT.

This sequence joins TRBV14 and TRBJ2-7; 7 nucleotides agree with TRBD1. This CDR3 comprises 15 residues. Per germline, CDR1 SGHDN and CDR2 FVKESK. V shed 1 base, J shed 0 bases, and the junction held 3 bases outside the gene matches. The CDR3 nucleotides read TGTGCCAGCAGCCAAGCGGGACAGCTCTCCTACGAGCAGTACTTC. Protein product: CASSQAGQLSYEQYF. Full variable domain (missing parts from reference TRBV14 and TRBJ2-7): EAGVTQFPSHSVIEKGQTVTLRCDPISGHDNLYWYRRVMGKEIKFLLHFVKESKQDESGMPNNRFLAERTGGTYSTLKVQPAELEDSGVYFCASSQAGQLSYEQYFGPGTRLTVT.

This chain links TRBV25-1 with TRBJ2-7, with 11 bases that match TRBD2. The CDR3 loop spans 12 amino acids. V lost 7 bases, J lost 6 bases, and 2 bases stayed unmatched. Germline CDR1 MGHDK, CDR2 SYGVNS. The CDR3 DNA is TGTGCCAGCACTAGCGGGAGGTTCGAGCAGTACTTC. The encoded protein is CASTSGRFEQYF.

The chain combines TRBV7-9 with TRBJ2-7; 11 nucleotides match TRBD2. Trimming took 5 bases from V and 5 from J; bases not matched to a gene: 8. This CDR3 is 15 amino acids long. Germline CDR1 reads SEHNR; CDR2 reads FQNEAQ (reference sequence). As DNA, the CDR3 is TGTGCCAGCAGCCGCGGGACTAGCGGTCATAACGAGCAGTACTTC. As protein: CASSRGTSGHNEQYF.

The chain uses TRBV5-6 and TRBJ2-1; the D gene is possibly TRBD2 (5 bases). V was pared by 3 bases and J by 8 bases, with 9 bases between. Germline assignment: CDR1 SGHDT and CDR2 YYEEEE. The CDR3 consists of 12 residues. The CDR3 here is CASSYEGYEQFF. CDR3 nucleotides: TGTGCCAGCAGCTACGAGGGTTATGAGCAGTTCTTC.